A single sample gave rise to the 17 T cell receptor beta chains below, sequenced in a study of cytomegalovirus exposure and HLA in healthy donors (dated by TCRdb to between 2016 and 2019). Library construction relied on the immunoSEQ multiplex PCR assay. The multiplex PCR relied on a mix of 60 forward primers for TCR Vbeta segments and 13 reverse primers for TCR Jbeta segments. In its TCRdb copy, this immuneACCESS table keeps in-frame sequences only and misses some clones. Where compared with another copy, unresolved V genes explain less than half of these, and the others have no known cause. A total of approximately 97,000 clones appear in this sample, roughly three fifths of them only once. Around 4.8% of the sample is in the top ten clones. The sequenced sample was PBMCs. The receptors stem from a human donor in good health.

The CDR3 DNA reads as TGTGCCAGCACTCACTCCACCGGGGAGCTGTTTTTT. It encodes CASTHSTGELFF. The rearrangement links TRBV11-2 to TRBJ2-2; no clear D. Germline V gives CDR1 SGHAT, CDR2 FQNNGV. The CDR3 consists of 12 residues. Deletions cut 7 bases from V and 4 bases from J, with 7 bases between. The full variable domain, its missing parts supplied by reference TRBV11-2 and TRBJ2-2, is EAGVAQSPRYKIIEKRQSVAFWCNPISGHATLYWYQQILGQGPKLLIQFQNNGVVDDSQLPKDRFSAERLKGVDSTLKIQPAKLEDSAVYLCASTHSTGELFFGEGSRLTVL.

This chain joins TRBV6-4 and TRBJ1-2; D might be TRBD1 (5 bases). CDR3 size: 13 residues. Germline V lookup: CDR1 MRHNA, CDR2 SNTAGT. V gave up 4 bases and J gave up 8 bases, with 14 bases separating them. Here the CDR3 reads CASSVGAGLGYTF. The CDR3 DNA reads as TGTGCCAGCAGTGTAGGGGCAGGGCTCGGCTACACCTTC.

This clone was detected many times. The gene calls are TRBV28 and TRBJ1-5; TRBD1 is a possible D gene (6 bases). CDR3 length equals 16 residues. Germline assignment: CDR1 MDHEN and CDR2 SYDVKM. The V and J ends lost 6 bases and 0 bases respectively, with 15 bases between them. This chain's CDR3 is CASRLQGGYSNQPQHF. The CDR3 DNA reads as TGTGCCAGCAGACTACAGGGTGGTTATAGCAATCAGCCCCAGCATTTT.

The sample holds a few counts of this clone. The CDR3 DNA sequence: TGCGCCAGCAGCCAAGATCGTTCGGCGGGCTCCTACAATGAGCAGTTCTTC. Amino acid sequence: CASSQDRSAGSYNEQFF. J is TRBJ2-1 and V is TRBV4-1, with TRBD2 as a possible D gene (5 bases). The germline gives CDR1 MGHRA, CDR2 YSYEKL. The CDR3 is 17 residues long. Trimming stripped 0 bases from V and 0 bases from J, with 12 bases between.

The chain recombines TRBV7-8 with TRBJ2-7; D is uncertain. The CDR3 spans 14 residues. Germline V gene lookup returns CDR1 SGHVS and CDR2 FQNEAQ. The V and J ends lost 7 bases and 3 bases respectively, with 16 bases between them. The CDR3 nucleotides read TGTGCCAGCATTGGCATAGCCCCGCACTACGAGCAGTACTTC. It is translated as CASIGIAPHYEQYF. Full variable domain (remainder filled in from reference TRBV7-8 and TRBJ2-7): GAGVSQSPRYKVAKRGQDVALRCDPISGHVSLFWYQQALGQGPEFLTYFQNEAQLDKSGLPSDRFFAERPEGSVSTLKIQRTQQEDSAVYLCASIGIAPHYEQYFGPGTRLTVT.

This clone was detected a few times. The chain is built from TRBV4-1 and TRBJ1-1; D gene uncertain. V dropped 5 bases and J dropped 11 bases, with 18 bases sitting between them. The CDR3 runs 13 residues. Germline loops: CDR1 MGHRA, CDR2 YSYEKL. The CDR3 nucleotides read TGCGCCAGCAGCGAGCCTACAGTAATTGAGGCTTTCTTT. Translating it yields CASSEPTVIEAFF.

The J gene is TRBJ1-1, the V gene TRBV5-6, with D maybe TRBD1 (5 bases). Germline lookup yields CDR1 SGHDT and CDR2 YYEEEE. Deletions cut 0 bases from V and 3 bases from J, with 12 bases between. The CDR3 extends over 15 amino acids. The CDR3 region is CASSLAFRGDTEAFF. The CDR3 coding sequence is TGTGCCAGCAGCTTGGCTTTCCGGGGGGACACTGAAGCTTTCTTT.

Comment on this clone: A junction end diverges from the germline sequence, so it may reflect a read error. The V and J genes are TRBV18 and TRBJ2-6; D unclear. Germline V gene lookup returns CDR1 KGHSH and CDR2 LQKENI. The CDR3 contains 15 residues. As DNA, the CDR3 is TGTGCCAGCTCACCAATAGCCTCTAGGGCCAACGTCCTGACTTTC. This translates into CASSPIASRANVLTF.

The chain carries TRBV2 and TRBJ2-2, with 11 bases identical to TRBD2. With V trimmed by 7 bases and J by 1 base, 8 bases remained unmatched. The germline V gene has CDR1 SNHLY and CDR2 FYNNEI. The CDR3 is 17 residues long. CDR3 DNA sequence: TGTGCCAGCATCGGGTCTAGCGGGAGGTTGAACACCGGGGAGCTGTTTTTT. Translation: CASIGSSGRLNTGELFF. Combining the CDR3 with reference TRBV2 and TRBJ2-2 gives the whole variable domain EPEVTQTPSHQVTQMGQEVILRCVPISNHLYFYWYRQILGQKVEFLVSFYNNEISEKSEIFDDQFSVERPDGSNFTLKIRSTKLEDSAMYFCASIGSSGRLNTGELFFGEGSRLTVL.

The chain carries TRBV11-3 and TRBJ2-1; TRBD2 agrees at 13 bases. CDR1 is SGHNT, CDR2 YENEEA, per germline. With 3 bases clipped from V and 5 bases from J, the junction kept 1 base outside the gene matches. CDR3 length: 15 residues. The CDR3, as DNA: TGTGCCAGCAGCTTGGGACTAGCGGGGAACAATGAGCAGTTCTTC. This gives the protein CASSLGLAGNNEQFF.

V and J are TRBV9 and TRBJ2-7; 9 positions agree with TRBD1. With 3 bases clipped from V and 3 bases from J, the junction kept 4 bases outside the gene matches. Germline-derived CDR1 and CDR2 are SGDLS and YYNGEE. The CDR3 spans 14 residues. This CDR3 is CASSAGTGNYEQYF. The DNA of the CDR3 is TGTGCCAGCAGCGCAGGGACAGGGAACTACGAGCAGTACTTC.

This chain joins TRBV5-1 and TRBJ2-7, with a weak D call TRBD1 (5 bases). Germline V lookup: CDR1 SGHRS, CDR2 YFSETQ. Trimming cost V 4 bases and J 0 bases, with 8 bases left between them. The CDR3 spans 13 residues. Here the CDR3 reads CASSLTDSYEQYF. As DNA, the CDR3 is TGCGCCAGCAGCCTGACAGACTCCTACGAGCAGTACTTC.

This clone was seen a handful of times. The chain is built from TRBV2 and TRBJ1-4; TRBD1 matches 8 bases. The CDR3 consists of 16 residues. Looked up from germline, CDR1 is SNHLY and CDR2 is FYNNEI. V dropped 4 bases and J dropped 8; count of bases not matched to a gene: 12. CDR3 DNA sequence: TGTGCCAGCAGTGGCCAGGGGGCTGGGGAACGGGAAAAACTGTTTTTT. It specifies CASSGQGAGEREKLFF.

The CDR3 loop is CASTDRGLFHQPQHF. The CDR3 DNA reads as TGTGCCAGCACCGACAGGGGGCTATTCCATCAGCCCCAGCATTTT. This rearrangement joins TRBV28 to TRBJ1-5; 10 bases are a match to TRBD1. Germline V CDR1 and CDR2: MDHEN, SYDVKM. The CDR3 is made up of 15 amino acids. V gave up 7 bases and J gave up 5 bases; unmatched junction bases: 8.

The V gene is TRBV2, the J gene TRBJ2-7; D might be TRBD1 (6 bases). This CDR3 contains 14 residues. Germline lookup yields CDR1 SNHLY and CDR2 FYNNEI. The V and J ends lost 4 bases and 0 bases respectively, with 10 bases between them. CDR3 in amino acids: CASSARDNSYEQYF. The CDR3 nucleotides are TGTGCCAGCAGTGCCCGGGACAACTCCTACGAGCAGTACTTC.

This CDR3 reads CASSNSAMVSGELFF. The CDR3 nucleotides read TGTGCCAGCAGTAATTCCGCTATGGTGTCCGGGGAGCTGTTTTTT. The chain carries TRBV2 and TRBJ2-2, with D uncertain. Trimming took 5 bases from V and 6 from J, leaving 16 bases between them. CDR1 SNHLY and CDR2 FYNNEI come from the germline V gene. CDR3 size: 15 residues.

The rearrangement joins TRBV5-1 to TRBJ2-3; 10 bases are shared with TRBD2. V was clipped by 2 bases and J by 6 bases; unmatched bases: 12. The germline gives CDR1 SGHRS, CDR2 YFSETQ. The CDR3 contains 17 residues. The CDR3 nucleotides read TGCGCCAGCAGCTTACGGACTAGCGGCCCTCTATCGGATACGCAGTATTTT. It encodes CASSLRTSGPLSDTQYF.